These 12 T cell receptor beta chains originate from one sample sequenced in a study of blood T cells in healthy people across ages. The second PCR ran roughly 6 to 11 cycles with a sample-barcoded 5' primer and J-beta primers. TCRdb called the 5' RACE reads again in MiXCR, with one record for every CDR3 protein. The sample includes 550,000 to 600,000 distinct CDR3 sequences, 40% to 55% of them seen just once. Input material: blood. These receptors came from a man older than 75 in good health.

The chain has TRBV25-1 and TRBJ2-6; perhaps TRBD1 as D (6 bases). Per the germline V gene, CDR1 is MGHDK and CDR2 is SYGVNS. V was cut by 4 bases and J by 2 bases, with 15 bases left in between. CDR3 length: 17 amino acids. This CDR3 reads CASSVAGDMAGANVLTF. Written as DNA, the CDR3 is TGTGCCAGCAGTGTCGCAGGGGATATGGCTGGGGCCAACGTCCTGACTTTC. Full variable domain (outside the CDR3, taken from reference TRBV25-1 and TRBJ2-6): EADIYQTPRYLVIGTGKKITLECSQTMGHDKMYWYQQDPGMELHLIHYSYGVNSTEKGDLSSESTVSRIRTEHFPLTLESARPSHTSQYLCASSVAGDMAGANVLTFGAGSRLTVL.

This clonotype appeared many times. This chain connects TRBV6-5 to TRBJ2-7; D could derive from TRBD1 or TRBD2 (5 bases each). Germline loops: CDR1 MNHEY, CDR2 SVGAGI. With 0 bases removed from V and 2 bases from J, the gap between germline ends came to 11 bases. The CDR3 is 15 residues long. CDR3 loop: CASSYSEGRTYEQYF. DNA of the CDR3: TGTGCCAGCAGTTACTCAGAGGGACGGACCTACGAGCAGTACTTC.

The J gene is TRBJ1-2, the V gene TRBV7-2; TRBD1 is a possible D gene (5 bases). Germline V lookup: CDR1 SGHTA, CDR2 FQGNSA. Trimming shortened V by 3 bases and J by 6 bases, and 14 bases separated the two germline ends. The CDR3 is 14 amino acids. The DNA for the CDR3 is TGTGCCAGCAGCTTGCGGGGCAGGGATAATGGCTACACCTTC. Translating gives CASSLRGRDNGYTF.

The gene calls are TRBV4-3 and TRBJ2-7; D gene ambiguous. The CDR3 totals 15 residues. Looked up from germline, CDR1 is LGHNA and CDR2 is YSLEER. V lost 1 base and J lost 3, with 13 bases in between. Here the CDR3 DNA reads TGCGCCAGCAGCCAAGGAAGGGTTCCCTACTACGAGCAGTACTTC. It translates to CASSQGRVPYYEQYF.

Only one count was recorded for this clonotype. Sequence at one end of the junction differs from germline and may be a read error. This chain joins TRBV7-9 and TRBJ2-4; D is unclear. Matching the DNA end better, TRBJ2-5 makes the J call doubtful. This CDR3 region has 11 residues. Germline values: CDR1 SEHNR, CDR2 FQNEAQ (reference sequence). This CDR3 reads CTSSLGETQYF. The CDR3 DNA reads TGTACCAGCAGCTTGGGGGAGACCCAGTACTTC.

This clonotype has a handful of counts. A clone one base away is much larger, so this may be a read error. The chain recombines TRBV3-1 with TRBJ2-5; D call uncertain. CDR1 and CDR2 (germline): LGHDT, YNNKEL (reference sequence). This CDR3 is built from 14 residues. The V end lost 2 bases, the J end lost 5 bases, and 12 bases lay between the germline ends. The CDR3 sequence: CASSQCLGLETQYF. The CDR3, as DNA: TGTGCCAGCAGCCAATGTTTAGGTTTGGAGACCCAGTACTTC.

V gene TRBV10-3 combines with J gene TRBJ2-1; TRBD1 matches 9 bases. This CDR3 spans 15 amino acids. With V trimmed by 4 bases and J by 7 bases, 8 bases remained unmatched. Germline V lookup: CDR1 ENHRY, CDR2 SYGVKD. CDR3 sequence reads: CAISGWDRDGNEQFF. The DNA of the CDR3 is TGTGCCATCAGTGGGTGGGACAGGGATGGGAATGAGCAGTTCTTC.

This chain connects TRBV12-3 or TRBV12-4 to TRBJ1-1, with 8 bases matching TRBD1. J lost 8 bases, V lost 4 bases, and 9 bases had no gene match. CDR3 length equals 14 residues. CDR3 protein: CASSSQGAGSEAFF. The CDR3 DNA is TGTGCCAGCAGTTCCCAGGGGGCAGGATCGGAAGCTTTCTTT.

In DNA form, the CDR3 reads TGTGCCACTTCCGGGACGGACTATGAAAAACTGTTTTTT. It codes for CATSGTDYEKLFF. The rearrangement joins TRBV6-2 or TRBV6-3 to TRBJ1-4; a weak D match, TRBD1 (5 bases). V lost 10 bases to trimming and J lost 6 bases, with 15 bases between them. The germline CDR1 and CDR2 sequences are MNHEY and SVGEGT. There are 13 residues in the CDR3.

The chain employs TRBV20-1 and TRBJ2-4, with a tentative D call TRBD1 (5 bases). The J call may be in error: the DNA end matches TRBJ2-7 better. CDR1 and CDR2 from the germline V gene are DFQATT and SNEGSKA (reference sequence). The CDR3 is made up of 13 amino acids. The CDR3 nucleotides are TGCAGTGCTAGGAAGGGGATTGCCTACGAGCAGTACTTC. Its protein product is CSARKGIAYEQYF.

This clonotype occurred a few times. V and J are TRBV29-1 and TRBJ2-3; no reliable D call. The germline gives CDR1 SQVTM, CDR2 ANQGSEA. The CDR3 spans 13 residues. Trimming took off 4 bases at V and 0 bases at J, with 8 bases between the two ends. The CDR3 protein is CSVVLTSTDTQYF. CDR3 coding DNA: TGCAGCGTTGTACTAACTAGCACAGATACGCAGTATTTT.

This chain connects TRBV6-5 to TRBJ1-2; D is perhaps TRBD1 (6 bases). Germline V lookup: CDR1 MNHEY, CDR2 SVGAGI. Trimming removed 6 bases at V and 7 bases at J, with 12 bases between. This CDR3 has 12 amino acids. CDR3 sequence: CASSPPQGGYTF. In nucleotides, the CDR3 is TGTGCCAGCAGCCCTCCACAGGGTGGCTACACCTTC.